This TCR beta chain comes out of a study of cytomegalovirus exposure and HLA in healthy donors. Whole-study results and caveats: Researchers reportedly found TCR beta sequences accurately predicted most subjects' HLA-A and HLA-B alleles.

With regard to this clone: Its matching antigen is unknown.

The CDR3 length is 16 residues. Germline V gene lookup returns CDR1 SGHDN and CDR2 FVKESK. With 2 bases removed from V and 3 bases from J, the gap between germline ends came to 11 bases. This PCR relied on a set of 60 Vbeta primers and 13 Jbeta primers. Profiled with immunoSEQ multiplex PCR; TCRdb holds only in-frame clones, not every one. The sample includes about 200,000 clones, over 75% of them seen just once. Sequences were obtained from PBMCs. This sequence joins TRBV14 and TRBJ1-6, with D tentatively TRBD1 (6 bases). The receptor was derived from a boy between 2 and 10 years old in good health and CMV-seronegative. The CDR3 loop is CASSQQGRIYNSPLHF. Here the CDR3 DNA reads TGTGCCAGCAGCCAACAGGGGAGAATCTATAATTCACCCCTCCACTTT. Complete variable domain (other parts from reference TRBV14 and TRBJ1-6): EAGVTQFPSHSVIEKGQTVTLRCDPISGHDNLYWYRRVMGKEIKFLLHFVKESKQDESGMPNNRFLAERTGGTYSTLKVQPAELEDSGVYFCASSQQGRIYNSPLHFGNGTRLTVT.